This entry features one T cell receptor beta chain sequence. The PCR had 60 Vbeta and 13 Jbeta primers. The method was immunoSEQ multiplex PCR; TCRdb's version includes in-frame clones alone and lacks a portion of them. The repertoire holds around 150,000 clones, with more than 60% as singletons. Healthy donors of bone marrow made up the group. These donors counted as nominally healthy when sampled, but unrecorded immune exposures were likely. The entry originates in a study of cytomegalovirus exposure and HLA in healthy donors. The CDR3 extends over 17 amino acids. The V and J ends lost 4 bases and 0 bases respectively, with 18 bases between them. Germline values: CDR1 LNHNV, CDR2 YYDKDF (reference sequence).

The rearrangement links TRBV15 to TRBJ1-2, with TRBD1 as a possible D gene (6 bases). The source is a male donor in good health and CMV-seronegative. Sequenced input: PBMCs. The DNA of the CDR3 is TGTGCCACCAGCACTCGGACAGCCCTATTAGCTAACTATGGCTACACCTTC. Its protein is CATSTRTALLANYGYTF.